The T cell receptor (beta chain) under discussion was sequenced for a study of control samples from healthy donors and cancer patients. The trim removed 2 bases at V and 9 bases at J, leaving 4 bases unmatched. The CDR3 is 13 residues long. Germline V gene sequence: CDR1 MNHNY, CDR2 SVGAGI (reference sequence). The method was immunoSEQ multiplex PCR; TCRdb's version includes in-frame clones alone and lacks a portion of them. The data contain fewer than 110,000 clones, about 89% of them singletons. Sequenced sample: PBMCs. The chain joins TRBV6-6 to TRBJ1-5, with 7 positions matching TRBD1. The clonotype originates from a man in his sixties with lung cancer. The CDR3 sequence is CASSYEGARPQHF. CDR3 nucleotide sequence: TGTGCCAGCAGTTACGAGGGGGCGCGGCCCCAGCATTTT.